This T cell receptor (beta chain) was profiled in a study of T cells in localized non-small cell lung cancer. Study-wide results and limits: As only one tumor region underwent sequencing, heterogeneity remains possible. The appearance of a median about 62 of the top 100 tumor clones was seen in adjacent lung. Uninvolved adjacent lung showed the highest T cell clonality, exceeding tumor.

Sequencing was performed with immunoSEQ multiplex PCR; in TCRdb, only in-frame clones are kept and a portion is missing. The sample has 130,000 or so clones; about 90% are singletons. As concerns this clone: The antigen remains unidentified.

The sequenced sample was peripheral blood, obtained before any cancer treatment. The receptor was derived from a female donor aged 60 or older with stage I lung adenocarcinoma.

The CDR3 DNA is TGTGCCAGCAGCTTACACCGGGAGTTCGAGCAGTACTTC. This gives the protein CASSLHREFEQYF. The rearrangement links TRBV11-1 to TRBJ2-7; maybe TRBD2 (6 bases). The CDR3 has 13 residues. Germline V lookup: CDR1 SGHAT, CDR2 FQDESV (reference sequence). Deletions cut 2 bases from V and 6 bases from J, with 11 bases between.